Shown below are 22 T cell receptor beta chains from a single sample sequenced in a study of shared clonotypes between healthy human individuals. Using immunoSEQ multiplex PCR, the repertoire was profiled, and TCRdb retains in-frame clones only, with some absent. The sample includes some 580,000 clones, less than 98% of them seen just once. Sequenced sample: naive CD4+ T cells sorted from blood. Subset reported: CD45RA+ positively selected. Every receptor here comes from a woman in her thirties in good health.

CDR3 residues: CASSLLPGQGVHGYTF. The CDR3 DNA reads as TGTGCCAGCAGCTTACTCCCTGGACAGGGAGTTCATGGCTACACCTTC. V is TRBV7-9 and J is TRBJ1-2, with TRBD1 identical over 8 bases. The length of the CDR3 is 16 residues. Germline V lookup: CDR1 SEHNR, CDR2 FQNEAQ (reference sequence). Trimming cost V 2 bases and J 6 bases; bases outside gene matches: 11.

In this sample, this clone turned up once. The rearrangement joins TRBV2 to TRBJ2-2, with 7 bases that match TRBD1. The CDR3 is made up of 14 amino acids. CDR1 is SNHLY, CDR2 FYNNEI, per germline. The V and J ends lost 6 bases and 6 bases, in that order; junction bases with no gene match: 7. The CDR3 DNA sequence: TGTGCCAGCAGATCTAACCAGGGGGCCGGGGAGCTGTTTTTT. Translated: CASRSNQGAGELFF.

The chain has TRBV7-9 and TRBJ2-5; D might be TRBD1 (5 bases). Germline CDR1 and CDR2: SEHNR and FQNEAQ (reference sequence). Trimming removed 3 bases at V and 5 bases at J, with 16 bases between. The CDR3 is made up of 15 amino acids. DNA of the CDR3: TGTGCCAGCAGCTTGACAGACTCCCCCAAGGAGACCCAGTACTTC. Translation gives CASSLTDSPKETQYF.

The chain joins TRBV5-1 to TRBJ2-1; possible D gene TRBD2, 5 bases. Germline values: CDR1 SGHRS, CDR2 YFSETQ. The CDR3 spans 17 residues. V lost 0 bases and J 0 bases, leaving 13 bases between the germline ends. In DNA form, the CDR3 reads TGCGCCAGCAGCTTGGAAGGCCAGCGGACCTCCTACAATGAGCAGTTCTTC. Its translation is CASSLEGQRTSYNEQFF.

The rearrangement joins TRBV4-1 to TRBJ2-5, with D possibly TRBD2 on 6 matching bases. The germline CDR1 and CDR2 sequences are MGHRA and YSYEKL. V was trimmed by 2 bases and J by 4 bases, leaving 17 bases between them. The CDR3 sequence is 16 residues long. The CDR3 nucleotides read TGCGCCAGCAGCCAACAGACGGGACTTGGGGGAGAGACCCAGTACTTC. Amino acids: CASSQQTGLGGETQYF.

The CDR3 DNA reads TGTGCCAGCAGTTGGAGGGGAGGTAGAGCAGATACGCAGTATTTT. It specifies CASSWRGGRADTQYF. The rearrangement links TRBV28 to TRBJ2-3; TRBD2 is a possible D gene (6 bases). V lost 4 bases, J lost 4 bases, and 15 bases lay in between. Per germline, CDR1 MDHEN and CDR2 SYDVKM. This CDR3 spans 15 amino acids. Complete variable domain (other parts from reference TRBV28 and TRBJ2-3): DVKVTQSSRYLVKRTGEKVFLECVQDMDHENMFWYRQDPGLGLRLIYFSYDVKMKEKGDIPEGYSVSREKKERFSLILESASTNQTSMYLCASSWRGGRADTQYFGPGTRLTVL.

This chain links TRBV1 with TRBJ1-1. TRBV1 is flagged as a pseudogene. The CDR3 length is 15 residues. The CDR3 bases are TGCACCAGCAGTCAAGACTCTAAGGGGAACACTGAAGCTTTCTTT. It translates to CTSSQDSKGNTEAFF.

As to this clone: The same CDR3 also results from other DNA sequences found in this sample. Here the CDR3 reads CASSLDYNEQFF. The CDR3 bases are TGCGCCAGCAGCTTGGACTACAATGAGCAGTTCTTC. The V gene is TRBV5-1, the J gene TRBJ2-1, with no clear D. Germline-derived CDR1 and CDR2 are SGHRS and YFSETQ. The CDR3 runs to 12 residues. V was cut by 0 bases and J by 3 bases, with 1 base left in between.

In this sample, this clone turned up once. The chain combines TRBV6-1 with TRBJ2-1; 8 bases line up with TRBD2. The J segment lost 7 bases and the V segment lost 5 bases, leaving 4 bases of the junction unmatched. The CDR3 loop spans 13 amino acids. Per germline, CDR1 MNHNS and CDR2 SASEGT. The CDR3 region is CASSRTSLNEQFF. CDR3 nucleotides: TGTGCCAGCAGTAGGACTAGCCTTAATGAGCAGTTCTTC.

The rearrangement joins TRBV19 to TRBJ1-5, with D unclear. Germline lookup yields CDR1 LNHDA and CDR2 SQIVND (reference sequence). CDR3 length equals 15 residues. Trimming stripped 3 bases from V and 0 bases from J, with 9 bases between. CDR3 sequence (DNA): TGTGCCAGTAGTATCGGCCAGTATAGCAATCAGCCCCAGCATTTT. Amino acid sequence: CASSIGQYSNQPQHF.

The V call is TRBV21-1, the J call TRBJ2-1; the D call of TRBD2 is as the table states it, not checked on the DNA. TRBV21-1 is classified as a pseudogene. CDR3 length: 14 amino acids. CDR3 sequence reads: CASSIGTSGRGGFF. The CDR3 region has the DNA TGTGCCAGCAGCATAGGGACTAGCGGGAGGGGCGGGTTCTTC.

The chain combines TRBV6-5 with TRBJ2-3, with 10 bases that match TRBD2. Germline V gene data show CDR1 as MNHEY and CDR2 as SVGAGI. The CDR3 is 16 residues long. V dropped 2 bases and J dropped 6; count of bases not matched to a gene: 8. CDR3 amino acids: CASSYGLAGAADTQYF. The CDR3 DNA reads TGTGCCAGCAGTTACGGGCTAGCGGGAGCAGCCGATACGCAGTATTTT.

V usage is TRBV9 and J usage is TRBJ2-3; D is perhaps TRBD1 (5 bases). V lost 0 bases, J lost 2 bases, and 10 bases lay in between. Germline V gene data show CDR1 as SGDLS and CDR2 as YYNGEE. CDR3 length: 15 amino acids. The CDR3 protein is CASSVVVTDTDTQYF. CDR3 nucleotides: TGTGCCAGCAGCGTAGTGGTGACAGACACAGATACGCAGTATTTT. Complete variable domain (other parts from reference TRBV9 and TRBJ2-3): DSGVTQTPKHLITATGQRVTLRCSPRSGDLSVYWYQQSLDQGLQFLIQYYNGEERAKGNILERFSAQQFPDLHSELNLSSLELGDSALYFCASSVVVTDTDTQYFGPGTRLTVL.

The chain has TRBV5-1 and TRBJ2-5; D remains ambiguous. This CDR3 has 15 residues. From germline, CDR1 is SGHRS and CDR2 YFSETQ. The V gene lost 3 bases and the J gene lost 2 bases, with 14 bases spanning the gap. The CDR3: CASSSFGTAQETQYF. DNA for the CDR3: TGCGCCAGCAGCTCCTTTGGAACTGCTCAAGAGACCCAGTACTTC.

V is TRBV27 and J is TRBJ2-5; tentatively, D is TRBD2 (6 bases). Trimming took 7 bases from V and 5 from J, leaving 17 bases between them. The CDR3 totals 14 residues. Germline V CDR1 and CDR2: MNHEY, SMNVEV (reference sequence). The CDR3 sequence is CASKTRGGGETQYF. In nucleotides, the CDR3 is TGTGCCAGCAAAACCCGGGGAGGAGGGGAGACCCAGTACTTC.

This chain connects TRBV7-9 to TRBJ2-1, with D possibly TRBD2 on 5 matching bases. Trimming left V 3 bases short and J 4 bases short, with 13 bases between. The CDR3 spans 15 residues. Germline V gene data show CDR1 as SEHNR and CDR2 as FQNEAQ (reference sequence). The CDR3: CASSLSGVLYNEQFF. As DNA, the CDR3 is TGTGCCAGCAGCTTGTCCGGGGTACTGTACAATGAGCAGTTCTTC.

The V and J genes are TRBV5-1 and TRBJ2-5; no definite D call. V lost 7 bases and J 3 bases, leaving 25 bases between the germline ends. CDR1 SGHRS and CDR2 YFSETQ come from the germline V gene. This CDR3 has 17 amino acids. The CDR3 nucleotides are TGCGCCAGCTCGTCCAACCCAGAGATTGCACTCAAAGAGACCCAGTACTTC. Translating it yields CASSSNPEIALKETQYF.

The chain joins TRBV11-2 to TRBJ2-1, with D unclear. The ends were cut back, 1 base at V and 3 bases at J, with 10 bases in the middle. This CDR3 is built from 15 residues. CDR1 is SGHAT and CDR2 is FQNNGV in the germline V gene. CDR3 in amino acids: CASSLGISYYNEQFF. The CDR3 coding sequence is TGTGCCAGCAGCTTAGGTATTAGCTACTACAATGAGCAGTTCTTC.

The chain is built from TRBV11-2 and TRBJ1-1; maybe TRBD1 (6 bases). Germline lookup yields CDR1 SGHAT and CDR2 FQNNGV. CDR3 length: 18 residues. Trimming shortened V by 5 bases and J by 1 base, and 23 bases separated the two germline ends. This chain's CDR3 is CASSHPRDKRNSNTEAFF. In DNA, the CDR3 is TGTGCCAGCAGCCACCCCCGGGACAAAAGAAATTCGAACACTGAAGCTTTCTTT.

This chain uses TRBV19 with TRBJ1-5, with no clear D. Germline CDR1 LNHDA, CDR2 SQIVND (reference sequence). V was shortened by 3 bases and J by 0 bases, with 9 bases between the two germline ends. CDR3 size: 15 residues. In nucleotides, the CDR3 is TGTGCCAGTAGTATGGGTAGGGCTAGCAATCAGCCCCAGCATTTT. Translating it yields CASSMGRASNQPQHF.

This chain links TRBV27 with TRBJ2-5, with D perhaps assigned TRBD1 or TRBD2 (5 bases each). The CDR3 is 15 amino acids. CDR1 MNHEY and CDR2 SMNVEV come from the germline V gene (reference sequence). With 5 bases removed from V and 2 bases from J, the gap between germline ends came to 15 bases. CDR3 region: CASSPGTVNQETQYF. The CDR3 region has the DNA TGTGCCAGCAGTCCAGGGACGGTAAATCAAGAGACCCAGTACTTC.

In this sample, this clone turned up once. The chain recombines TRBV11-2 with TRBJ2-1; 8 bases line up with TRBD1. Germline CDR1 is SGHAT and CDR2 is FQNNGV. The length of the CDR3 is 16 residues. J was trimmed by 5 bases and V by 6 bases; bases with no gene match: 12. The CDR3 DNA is TGTGCCAGCAGTTCAAACAGGGGGAAATTCGACAATGAGCAGTTCTTC. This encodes CASSSNRGKFDNEQFF.